In this sample, the clone carrying this TCR beta chain turned up many times. Its antigen is undetermined. This sample is part of a study of regulatory T cells in long-lasting Graves disease. Library construction for TCR beta used iRepertoire HTBI primers and Arm-PCR of CDR3 regions. TCRdb passed the multiplex PCR reads through MiXCR, listing each CDR3 protein once. The sample has approximately 350,000 distinct CDR3 sequences, 16% seen once. The V gene's germline CDR1 is MNHEY and CDR2 SMNVEV (reference sequence). Trimming cost V 5 bases and J 5 bases, with 12 bases left between them. The CDR3 is 13 amino acids. Specified time point: newly diagnosed GD, antithyroid drugs for less than 3 months. Preparation of the TCR library used RNA extracted from PBMCs. Whole-study results and caveats: For persistent Graves' patients, TCR diversity was lower than for newly diagnosed ones. Among samples with persistent disease, TRBV28, TRBJ1-2 and TRBJ2-5 were favored. Accuracy may have been reduced by the small sample size.

This sample was also put to use in a study of T cells in Graves' hyperthyroidism and ophthalmopathy. This second study notes: A set of HTBI primers served as the primers for a first-round RT-PCR of the TCR CDR3.

This sequence was found in a middle-aged man with Graves disease. Sequencing used peripheral blood mononuclear cells (PBMCs), obtained at new diagnosis, from a patient treated with antithyroid drugs. The chain employs TRBV27 and TRBJ1-2; D is perhaps TRBD1 (6 bases). CDR3 protein: CASSRNTGYGYTF. CDR3 sequence (DNA): TGTGCCAGCAGTCGTAATACAGGGTATGGCTACACCTTC.